This paragraph reports one T cell receptor beta chain. This clone was counted once. Which antigen it targets is not known. The input lacks base qualities; no much larger clone sits a single base away. The immunoSEQ Assay, a bias-controlled multiplex PCR, was used to amplify TCRbeta CDR3 regions from genomic DNA. The original pipeline was this. The number of nucleated cells in each sample was estimated from the amplification of reference gene primers within the assay. Sequence reads were collapsed and filtered to measure the absolute abundance of every unique TCRbeta CDR3 rearrangement. For each sample, productive Simpson clonality was calculated as the square root of Simpson's diversity index across productive rearrangements. TCRdb retrieved this table from immuneACCESS and kept in-frame rearrangements only. Not all clones are present; in checked studies, unresolved V genes account for under half, and no reason is known for the remainder. V and J calls and clone size are those listed in that table; D and trimming were worked out from the DNA. Recorded for this sample are 55,000 to 75,000 clones; 86% of them occurred a single time. Over 4% of the sample belongs to the ten largest clones.

These data originate in a study of blood T cell repertoires in COVID-19 (dated by TCRdb to 2018 to 2020). Turning to the overall study: The collaborator samples originated in the United States, Italy and Spain and spanned the acute and convalescent phases of COVID-19. The prospective study material was composed of cDNA or gDNA derived from T cells, B-cell-depleted T cells, or PBMCs. The samples were drawn from two sources: the first 160 participants of the ongoing ImmuneRACE study, and 1,254 subjects contributed by 6 global collaborators. The dataset comprised deeply sampled blood TCRbeta repertoires from subjects exposed to, actively infected with, or recovered from COVID-19. The sample metadata nearly always contained a de-identified subject ID, COVID-19 status, age in years and sex. Where available, HLA class I and class II types were obtained from metadata supplied by the sample provider rather than from assay-based typing. The repertoires were made available in a free public database intended to serve as a resource for research on the immune response to SARS-CoV-2.

Overall study outcomes, separate from this receptor: The amount of clinical and demographic metadata varied by source and participant and was provided uncurated.

Collaborating institutions collected whole blood in K2EDTA tubes following their own protocols. For TCRbeta analysis, collaborators shipped samples in one of three forms: frozen whole blood, isolated PBMCs, or DNA extracted from either of those sample types. The sequence was obtained from a man aged 50-60 years with acute or convalescent COVID-19. Source material: peripheral blood.

The nucleotides are TGCGCCAGCAGCCCCGGGAGTTACGGCTTGGCCACTAACTATGGCTACACCTTC. Its translation is CASSPGSYGLATNYGYTF. The chain joins TRBV5-1 to TRBJ1-2, with an unclear D gene assignment. The CDR3 contains 18 residues, cysteine and phenylalanine counted. CDR3 DNA is the only sequence kept; it has 54 bases, read in frame from the first base. The germline V gene provides CDR1 SGHRS and CDR2 YFSETQ. The trim is 4 bases for V and 0 bases for J, with a gap of 22 bases between the germline ends.